What follows describes a single TCR beta chain. How the authors handled the data: Amplification with reference gene primers provided the estimates of nucleated cell counts. The assay was immunoSEQ multiplex PCR, and TCRdb's table has in-frame clones only and misses some. From that table come the V and J calls and clone size; the DNA was used to work out D and trimming. The data contain around 250,000 clones, 70% to 90% of them singletons. The cohort comprised adults aged about 18 to 90 years residing in approximately 25 US areas. This CDR3 comprises 14 residues. CDR1 is SGHAT, CDR2 FQNNGV, per germline. The germline V and J ends were trimmed by 4 bases and 6 bases, with 15 bases remaining between them. These data originate in a study of blood T cell repertoires in COVID-19. Study-wide background: The origin of the acute and convalescent COVID-19 samples was the United States, Italy and Spain.

This clonotype was obtained from a man aged 18 to 29 who had recovered from COVID-19. The V gene is TRBV11-2, the J gene TRBJ1-2; D might be TRBD1 (5 bases). The source material was PBMCs or T cells enriched from blood (not recorded which). The CDR3 nucleotides are TGTGCCAGCAGCTCCCCCAGGACATCTAATGGCTACACCTTC. Its protein is CASSSPRTSNGYTF.